This is a list of T cell receptor beta chains from one sample in a study of human T cells and chemical hapten exposure. TCRdb redid the calling of the RACE reads with MiXCR, one entry per CDR3 protein. The sample yields around 99,000 distinct CDR3 sequences, about a tenth seen once. The sample was whole blood, taken in connection with sensitization to the hapten diphenylcyclopropenone (DPC). The receptor set was obtained from a woman aged 40 to 50 with alopecia areata. Some clones in this sample may be carry-over from other donors' samples. Each CDR3 is given with its conserved first and last residue. The order of the fields is V gene, J gene, D gene, clone size, CDR3 DNA, CDR3 protein. D genes are given only for firm matches. Clone size is shown for a subset of rows, as once, few, many or a class of expanded clone.

V gene: TRBV4-1; J gene: TRBJ1-2; D gene: NA; clone size: many; CDR3 DNA: TGCGCCAGCAGCCAAGATGGGGGCCAGCAGTACTATGGCTACACCTTC; CDR3 protein: CASSQDGGQQYYGYTF
V gene: TRBV28; J gene: TRBJ2-3; D gene: NA; clone size: NA; CDR3 DNA: TGTGCCACCAGTGGGAGGAAAGGTTTGAGCACAGATACGCAGTATTTT; CDR3 protein: CATSGRKGLSTDTQYF
V gene: TRBV6-2/TRBV6-3; J gene: TRBJ1-1; D gene: NA; clone size: few; CDR3 DNA: TGTGCCAGCAGTTACTCCTCAGGAGGCACTGAAGCTTTCTTT; CDR3 protein: CASSYSSGGTEAFF
V gene: TRBV6-6; J gene: TRBJ1-2; D gene: NA; clone size: few; CDR3 DNA: TGTGCCAGCAGTTACTCGGCGGGTCCCTATGGCTACACCTTC; CDR3 protein: CASSYSAGPYGYTF
V gene: TRBV11-2; J gene: TRBJ2-7; D gene: NA; clone size: few; CDR3 DNA: TGTGCCAGCAGCCATTCTCAGGGGCAACAATACGAGCAGTACTTC; CDR3 protein: CASSHSQGQQYEQYF
V gene: TRBV7-9; J gene: TRBJ2-7; D gene: NA; clone size: NA; CDR3 DNA: TGTGCCAGCAGCTTAGGCGCAGGGTCCGGCTACGAGCAGTACTTC; CDR3 protein: CASSLGAGSGYEQYF
V gene: TRBV19; J gene: TRBJ1-2; D gene: TRBD1; clone size: many; CDR3 DNA: TGTGCCAGTAGTATCGGACAGGGGGGCTATGGCTACACCTTC; CDR3 protein: CASSIGQGGYGYTF
V gene: TRBV12-3/TRBV12-4; J gene: TRBJ2-7; D gene: NA; clone size: few; CDR3 DNA: TGTGCCAGCAGTTTCTCGGGGCGAGAGTCCGAGCAGTACTTC; CDR3 protein: CASSFSGRESEQYF
V gene: TRBV24-1; J gene: TRBJ2-1; D gene: NA; clone size: few; CDR3 DNA: TGTGCCACCAGTGATCCTAAGTCGGGTGCAGATGAGCAGTTCTTC; CDR3 protein: CATSDPKSGADEQFF
V gene: TRBV9; J gene: TRBJ2-3; D gene: NA; clone size: many; CDR3 DNA: TGTGCCAGCAGCGCGTATACCTCACGACCTAGCGCAGATACGCAGTATTTT; CDR3 protein: CASSAYTSRPSADTQYF
V gene: TRBV28; J gene: TRBJ1-1; D gene: NA; clone size: NA; CDR3 DNA: TGTGCCAGCAGTTTAGCGGGCTTCACAGGCACTGAAGCTTTCTTT; CDR3 protein: CASSLAGFTGTEAFF
V gene: TRBV7-9; J gene: TRBJ1-4; D gene: NA; clone size: few; CDR3 DNA: TGTGCCAGCAGAGGGGAAGCGGGGGCCCGTGAAAAACTGTTTTTT; CDR3 protein: CASRGEAGAREKLFF
V gene: TRBV29-1; J gene: TRBJ2-3; D gene: NA; clone size: NA; CDR3 DNA: TGCAGCGTTGAAGTGGTTTCCCCCCGGGCCCTAAGCCCAGATACGCAGTATTTT; CDR3 protein: CSVEVVSPRALSPDTQYF
V gene: TRBV5-8; J gene: TRBJ1-6; D gene: TRBD1; clone size: NA; CDR3 DNA: TGTGCCAGCAGGAGCAGGGGGGCAGGGGGGAATTCACCCCTCCACTTT; CDR3 protein: CASRSRGAGGNSPLHF
V gene: TRBV7-2; J gene: TRBJ1-5; D gene: NA; clone size: many; CDR3 DNA: TGTGCCAGCAAGGCGCGGGAAGGCCAGCCCCAGCATTTT; CDR3 protein: CASKAREGQPQHF
V gene: TRBV6-1; J gene: TRBJ2-2; D gene: TRBD1; clone size: many; CDR3 DNA: TGTGCCAGCAGAACAGGGGCCGGGGAGCTGTTTTTT; CDR3 protein: CASRTGAGELFF
V gene: TRBV5-1; J gene: TRBJ1-5; D gene: NA; clone size: few; CDR3 DNA: TGCGCCAGCAGCTCGGGACCCGGGAATCAGCCCCAGCATTTT; CDR3 protein: CASSSGPGNQPQHF
V gene: TRBV29-1; J gene: TRBJ2-1; D gene: NA; clone size: NA; CDR3 DNA: TGCAGCGTCGCCGGGCCCTACAATGAGCAGTTCTTC; CDR3 protein: CSVAGPYNEQFF
V gene: TRBV12-3/TRBV12-4; J gene: TRBJ1-2; D gene: NA; clone size: many; CDR3 DNA: TGTGCCAGCAGTGGAAGCAGTTACTATGGCTACACCTTC; CDR3 protein: CASSGSSYYGYTF
V gene: TRBV29-1; J gene: TRBJ2-3; D gene: NA; clone size: NA; CDR3 DNA: TGCAGCGTTGGTCGGGTTACAGCAGATACGCAGTATTTT; CDR3 protein: CSVGRVTADTQYF
V gene: TRBV9; J gene: TRBJ1-6; D gene: NA; clone size: many; CDR3 DNA: TGTGCCAGCAGCGTAGTGGGGGGTAATTCACCCCTCCACTTT; CDR3 protein: CASSVVGGNSPLHF
V gene: TRBV12-3/TRBV12-4; J gene: TRBJ1-1; D gene: TRBD1; clone size: NA; CDR3 DNA: TGTGCCAGCAGCAGGGGACAGGAGGGCACTGAAGCTTTCTTT; CDR3 protein: CASSRGQEGTEAFF
V gene: TRBV9; J gene: TRBJ2-2; D gene: TRBD2; clone size: NA; CDR3 DNA: TGTGCCAGCAGCGTATTTGAGCGGGGACCCGCGAACACCGGGGAGCTGTTTTTT; CDR3 protein: CASSVFERGPANTGELFF
V gene: TRBV12-3/TRBV12-4; J gene: TRBJ1-5; D gene: NA; clone size: NA; CDR3 DNA: TGTGCCAGCAGTCTAGGGGGAAGAAGGGCGGGCAATCAGCCCCAGCATTTT; CDR3 protein: CASSLGGRRAGNQPQHF
V gene: TRBV5-5; J gene: TRBJ1-2; D gene: TRBD1; clone size: NA; CDR3 DNA: TGTGCCAGCAGCCTGGGACAGACCTATGGCTACACCTTC; CDR3 protein: CASSLGQTYGYTF
V gene: TRBV10-3; J gene: TRBJ1-5; D gene: TRBD1; clone size: few; CDR3 DNA: TGTGCCATCAGTGACCCCGACAGGGGGGCCCAGGGCAATCAGCCCCAGCATTTT; CDR3 protein: CAISDPDRGAQGNQPQHF
V gene: TRBV5-1; J gene: TRBJ1-5; D gene: NA; clone size: many; CDR3 DNA: TGCGCCAGCAGCTTGGACCTGACTAGCAATCAGCCCCAGCATTTT; CDR3 protein: CASSLDLTSNQPQHF
V gene: TRBV5-4; J gene: TRBJ2-1; D gene: TRBD2; clone size: many; CDR3 DNA: TGTGCCAGCAGCTTGGATCTAGCGGGTAGGGGCAATGAGCAGTTCTTC; CDR3 protein: CASSLDLAGRGNEQFF
V gene: TRBV29-1; J gene: TRBJ2-5; D gene: NA; clone size: NA; CDR3 DNA: TGCAGCGGACGGCTATTCCAAGAGACCCAGTACTTC; CDR3 protein: CSGRLFQETQYF
V gene: TRBV20-1; J gene: TRBJ1-3; D gene: NA; clone size: many; CDR3 DNA: TGCAGTGCTAGTAAGGGACATCCCGGAAACACCATATATTTT; CDR3 protein: CSASKGHPGNTIYF
V gene: TRBV6-2/TRBV6-3; J gene: TRBJ1-1; D gene: NA; clone size: NA; CDR3 DNA: TGTGCCAGCACCACAGGGAGGGGAACTGAAGCTTTCTTT; CDR3 protein: CASTTGRGTEAFF
V gene: TRBV6-2/TRBV6-3; J gene: TRBJ1-2; D gene: TRBD1; clone size: few; CDR3 DNA: TGTGCCAGCAGTTCGGGGACAGGGTTGATTGGCTACACCTTC; CDR3 protein: CASSSGTGLIGYTF
V gene: TRBV2; J gene: TRBJ1-4; D gene: TRBD1; clone size: many; CDR3 DNA: TGTGCCAGCAGTGCCCAACAGGGGGCGGGAGAAAAACTGTTTTTT; CDR3 protein: CASSAQQGAGEKLFF
V gene: TRBV27; J gene: TRBJ2-2; D gene: NA; clone size: NA; CDR3 DNA: TGTGCCAGCAGTTTCTCCGTGGGTGGCAGGGCGGGCACCGGGGAGCTGTTTTTT; CDR3 protein: CASSFSVGGRAGTGELFF
V gene: TRBV19; J gene: TRBJ2-3; D gene: TRBD2; clone size: many; CDR3 DNA: TGTGCCAGTAGTATTCGTAGCGGGGGATCTGATACGCAGTATTTT; CDR3 protein: CASSIRSGGSDTQYF
V gene: TRBV4-1; J gene: TRBJ2-3; D gene: NA; clone size: NA; CDR3 DNA: TGCGCCAGCAGCCATGGACAGTGGAGCACAGATACGCAGTATTTT; CDR3 protein: CASSHGQWSTDTQYF